This T cell receptor beta chain emerged from a study of T cells of healthy individuals. Trimming took off 6 bases at V and 10 bases at J, with 13 bases between the two ends. This CDR3 spans 12 amino acids. This clonotype was recorded a few times. TCRdb re-analysed the 5' RACE reads in MiXCR, keeping a single row per CDR3 protein. The sample lists approximately 50,000 distinct CDR3 sequences, approximately 14% seen once, with about 16% in the top ten. This rearrangement joins TRBV12-3 or TRBV12-4 to TRBJ2-1; D is perhaps TRBD2 (5 bases). The clonotype comes from a human donor in good health. The CDR3 DNA reads as TGTGCCAGCAGCCCCACTAGAGTAGAGCAGTTCTTC. This translates into CASSPTRVEQFF.